This is a list of T cell receptor beta chains from one sample in a study of control samples from healthy donors and cancer patients. Generated by immunoSEQ multiplex PCR, the TCRdb table keeps only in-frame clones and is missing some. The sample contains around 75,000 clones, around 92% of which appear only once. The sample consisted of blood. These receptors all stem from a woman aged 60 to 75 in good health. Each CDR3 is given with its conserved first and last residue. The D gene is left open where the match is weak. Clone sizes are given selectively: once, few, many, or a class where the clone is expanded.

CDR3 protein | CDR3 DNA | D gene | CDR3 length | J gene | clone size | V gene
CASSPAEGLGSPLHF | TGTGCCAGTAGTCCAGCCGAGGGGCTAGGTTCACCCCTCCACTTT | - | 15 | TRBJ1-6 | - | TRBV19
CASRPKTGYNSPLHF | TGTGCCAGCAGGCCTAAGACAGGCTATAATTCACCCCTCCACTTT | - | 15 | TRBJ1-6 | once | TRBV7-2
CASSQLGDTQYF | TGTGCCAGCAGCCAACTAGGAGATACGCAGTATTTT | - | 12 | TRBJ2-3 | - | TRBV3-1/TRBV3-2
CASSFLGAGELFF | TGTGCCAGCAGTTTCTTGGGGGCCGGGGAGCTGTTTTTT | - | 13 | TRBJ2-2 | - | TRBV12-3/TRBV12-4
CASSLSNPLTGSNYGYTF | TGTGCCAGCAGTTTATCCAACCCCCTGACAGGTTCTAACTATGGCTACACCTTC | - | 18 | TRBJ1-2 | - | TRBV28
CASRDTVRRIDGYTF | TGTGCCAGCAGGGACACGGTTCGGCGGATAGATGGCTACACCTTC | - | 15 | TRBJ1-2 | - | TRBV6-5
CASRPKDRLGTEAFF | TGTGCCAGCAGACCTAAAGACAGATTGGGCACTGAAGCTTTCTTT | - | 15 | TRBJ1-1 | - | TRBV7-9
CASRLAGVTDTQYF | TGTGCCAGCAGACTAGCGGGAGTGACAGATACGCAGTATTTT | TRBD2 | 14 | TRBJ2-3 | - | TRBV5-8
CASSPTGGYNEQFF | TGTGCCAGCAGCCCAACGGGAGGGTACAATGAGCAGTTCTTC | TRBD2 | 14 | TRBJ2-1 | - | TRBV27
CAISESGQGDTQYF | TGTGCCATCAGTGAGTCGGGTCAAGGAGATACGCAGTATTTT | - | 14 | TRBJ2-3 | - | TRBV10-3
CASSEFETGELFF | TGTGCCAGCAGTGAATTTGAGACCGGGGAGCTGTTTTTT | - | 13 | TRBJ2-2 | - | TRBV2
CASSTMAAGSGLSTDTQYF | TGTGCCAGTAGTACAATGGCCGCTGGGAGCGGGCTGAGCACAGATACGCAGTATTTT | - | 19 | TRBJ2-3 | - | TRBV19
CASSLSSRGAFF | TGTGCCAGCAGCCTTTCAAGCAGGGGAGCTTTCTTT | - | 12 | TRBJ1-1 | - | TRBV28
CASSTGQRYEAFF | TGCGCCAGCAGCACAGGACAGAGATATGAAGCTTTCTTT | - | 13 | TRBJ1-1 | - | TRBV5-1
CASSYSPDLHYGYTF | TGTGCCAGCAGCTACAGCCCGGATTTGCACTATGGCTACACCTTC | - | 15 | TRBJ1-2 | - | TRBV5-5
CASSYGTSGRAGAQETQYF | TGTGCCAGCAGTTACGGGACTAGCGGGAGGGCTGGGGCCCAAGAGACCCAGTACTTC | TRBD2 | 19 | TRBJ2-5 | - | TRBV6-2/TRBV6-3
CASSHAGLAVSYEQYF | TGCGCCAGCAGCCACGCGGGACTAGCGGTCTCCTACGAGCAGTACTTC | TRBD2 | 16 | TRBJ2-7 | - | TRBV4-1
CASSRAGTEQYF | TGTGCCAGCTCTCGAGCGGGAACCGAGCAGTACTTC | TRBD2 | 12 | TRBJ2-7 | - | TRBV6-5
CASRPGSIYGYTF | TGTGCCAGCAGACCGGGATCGATTTATGGCTACACCTTC | - | 13 | TRBJ1-2 | - | TRBV28
CASSPGSGYGYTF | TGTGCCAGCAGTCCGGGGTCCGGCTATGGCTACACCTTC | - | 13 | TRBJ1-2 | once | TRBV7-8
CASSYPGGNEQFF | TGTGCCAGCAGTTACCCAGGGGGGAATGAGCAGTTCTTC | - | 13 | TRBJ2-1 | - | TRBV6-5
CASRDQAGGVREQYF | TGCGCCAGCAGGGATCAAGCGGGAGGAGTAAGAGAGCAGTACTTC | TRBD2 | 15 | TRBJ2-7 | - | TRBV10-2
CASSVDRSSYEQYF | TGTGCCAGCAGCGTCGACCGGAGCTCCTACGAGCAGTACTTC | - | 14 | TRBJ2-7 | - | TRBV11-1
CASSPPIERVFTYEQYF | TGTGCCAGCTCACCACCGATCGAGCGGGTCTTCACCTACGAGCAGTACTTC | - | 17 | TRBJ2-7 | - | TRBV18
CASSLRREQPQHF | TGTGCCAGCAGTCTACGGAGGGAGCAGCCCCAGCATTTT | - | 13 | TRBJ1-5 | few | TRBV6-5
CASSSGVSAGELFF | TGTGCCAGCAGCTCCGGAGTGTCCGCCGGGGAGCTGTTTTTT | - | 14 | TRBJ2-2 | - | TRBV7-2
CSVGQKNTEAFF | TGCAGCGTCGGGCAGAAAAACACTGAAGCTTTCTTT | - | 12 | TRBJ1-1 | - | TRBV29-1
CASSPAGTGGPLGTEAFF | TGTGCCAGCAGCCCGGCGGGGACAGGGGGACCCCTGGGCACTGAAGCTTTCTTT | TRBD1 | 18 | TRBJ1-1 | few | TRBV7-9
CASSDLAGGQGQFF | TGTGCCAGCAGTGACCTAGCGGGAGGCCAGGGGCAGTTCTTC | TRBD2 | 14 | TRBJ2-1 | - | TRBV6-1
CASSETGTGVNTEAFF | TGTGCCAGCAGTGAAACAGGTACGGGGGTGAACACTGAAGCTTTCTTT | - | 16 | TRBJ1-1 | - | TRBV28
CAISETGSDHQPQHF | TGTGCCATCAGTGAGACAGGATCGGACCACCAGCCCCAGCATTTT | - | 15 | TRBJ1-5 | - | TRBV10-3
CASSTSVGNTEAFF | TGCGCCAGCAGCACCTCAGTGGGCAACACTGAAGCTTTCTTT | - | 14 | TRBJ1-1 | once | TRBV5-1
CASSTDRLGGNTIYF | TGTGCCAGCAGTACGGACAGACTCGGCGGAAACACCATATATTTT | - | 15 | TRBJ1-3 | - | TRBV28
CASSKGQGGGNTIYF | TGCGCCAGCAGCAAGGGTCAGGGAGGCGGAAACACCATATATTTT | - | 15 | TRBJ1-3 | - | TRBV4-1
CASSSLGRAYEQYF | TGTGCCAGCAGCTCCCTGGGTAGGGCCTACGAGCAGTACTTC | - | 14 | TRBJ2-7 | - | TRBV5-4
CASSLVGRETQYF | TGCGCCAGCAGCTTGGTTGGGAGAGAGACCCAGTACTTC | - | 13 | TRBJ2-5 | - | TRBV5-1
CASRYRDGLYEQYF | TGTGCCAGCAGGTACCGGGACGGCCTCTACGAGCAGTACTTC | - | 14 | TRBJ2-7 | - | TRBV6-5
CASSLGQGNEQYF | TGTGCCAGCAGCTTAGGGCAGGGCAACGAGCAGTACTTC | - | 13 | TRBJ2-7 | - | TRBV7-8
CATSDARTGVNQPQHF | TGTGCCACCAGTGATGCCCGGACAGGGGTAAATCAGCCCCAGCATTTT | TRBD1 | 16 | TRBJ1-5 | - | TRBV24-1
CASSHQGQRQGNTIYF | TGTGCCAGCTCACATCAGGGACAGCGACAAGGAAACACCATATATTTT | TRBD1 | 16 | TRBJ1-3 | - | TRBV18
CASSYSGGAGQHF | TGTGCCAGCAGTTACTCGGGGGGGGCAGGCCAGCATTTT | - | 13 | TRBJ1-5 | - | TRBV6-5
CASRDTSGRSYNEQFF | TGTGCCAGCAGGGATACTAGCGGGAGGTCCTACAATGAGCAGTTCTTC | TRBD2 | 16 | TRBJ2-1 | - | TRBV7-9
CASSLAGARGNEQFF | TGTGCCAGCAGCTTAGCTGGTGCTCGGGGAAATGAGCAGTTCTTC | - | 15 | TRBJ2-1 | - | TRBV7-6
CSALDYEQYF | TGCAGTGCTCTAGACTACGAGCAGTACTTC | - | 10 | TRBJ2-7 | - | TRBV20-1
CASSPYDTMNTEAFF | TGTGCCAGCTCACCATATGACACCATGAACACTGAAGCTTTCTTT | - | 15 | TRBJ1-1 | - | TRBV18
CASSSTFGYTF | TGTGCCAGCAGTTCCACATTTGGCTACACCTTC | - | 11 | TRBJ1-2 | once | TRBV6-5
CASSPRGEKLFF | TGTGCCAGCTCACCACGAGGGGAAAAACTGTTTTTT | - | 12 | TRBJ1-4 | - | TRBV18
CASRIYVSSPLHF | TGTGCCAGCAGAATATATGTCTCCTCACCCCTCCACTTT | - | 13 | TRBJ1-6 | - | TRBV28
CASSASGINYNEQFF | TGTGCCAGTAGCGCAAGCGGCATAAACTACAATGAGCAGTTCTTC | - | 15 | TRBJ2-1 | - | TRBV19
CASSLSSGRYTGELFF | TGTGCCAGCAGTTTATCTAGCGGGAGGTACACCGGGGAGCTGTTTTTT | TRBD2 | 16 | TRBJ2-2 | - | TRBV28
CASTPWGAPNYGYTF | TGTGCCAGTACCCCCTGGGGGGCTCCTAACTATGGCTACACCTTC | - | 15 | TRBJ1-2 | - | TRBV19
CAISESGVQGPGKPLHF | TGTGCCATCAGTGAGTCTGGGGTACAGGGCCCGGGAAAACCCCTCCACTTT | - | 17 | TRBJ1-6 | - | TRBV10-3
CASSQVKPGLAGVWDTQYF | TGCGCCAGCAGCCAAGTAAAACCGGGACTAGCGGGAGTGTGGGATACGCAGTATTTT | TRBD2 | 19 | TRBJ2-3 | - | TRBV4-1
CSVEDLVWTGNTEAFF | TGCAGCGTTGAAGATTTAGTGTGGACAGGGAACACTGAAGCTTTCTTT | TRBD1 | 16 | TRBJ1-1 | - | TRBV29-1
CAIRSVGGGNNEQFF | TGTGCCATCAGATCTGTAGGCGGCGGAAACAATGAGCAGTTCTTC | - | 15 | TRBJ2-1 | - | TRBV10-3
CASSRPGQVSEAFF | TGTGCCAGCAGCCGACCGGGACAGGTTTCCGAAGCTTTCTTT | TRBD1 | 14 | TRBJ1-1 | once | TRBV3-1/TRBV3-2
CAWSVQGSDQPQHF | TGTGCCTGGAGTGTACAAGGGTCGGATCAGCCCCAGCATTTT | - | 14 | TRBJ1-5 | - | TRBV30
CASSINWGYEQFF | TGTGCCAGTAGTATAAATTGGGGGTATGAGCAGTTCTTC | - | 13 | TRBJ2-1 | - | TRBV19
CASSTQGGAEAFF | TGCGCCAGCAGCACACAGGGGGGGGCTGAAGCTTTCTTT | TRBD1 | 13 | TRBJ1-1 | - | TRBV5-1